This entry features one T cell receptor (beta chain) sequence. Other DNA sequences within the sample encode an identical CDR3. The data are from a study of shared clonotypes between healthy human individuals. The V and J ends lost 0 bases and 4 bases respectively, with 10 bases between them. This CDR3 comprises 14 residues. Germline V CDR1 and CDR2: SGHRS, YFSETQ. Repertoires were generated with immunoSEQ multiplex PCR, while TCRdb's copy carries only in-frame clones and drops some. The profile shows some 2 million clones, roughly 95% of them singletons. CD45RO negativity and positive selection for CCR7 defined naive CD8 cells, a population that excluded terminally differentiated effector memory CD45RA+ cells.

This receptor was obtained from a man younger than 35 in good health. The sample taken for sequencing was naive CD8+ T cells sorted from blood. The chain combines TRBV5-1 with TRBJ1-2; TRBD1 is a possible D gene (6 bases). The CDR3 sequence: CASSLEGGSYGYTF. As DNA, the CDR3 is TGCGCCAGCAGCTTGGAAGGGGGAAGCTATGGCTACACCTTC.